These 25 T cell receptor beta chains share one sample of origin, sequenced in a study of molecular identifiers for immune sequencing clone quantification. TCRdb ran MiXCR on the PCR reads and lists one entry per CDR3 protein. The table records just under 65,000 distinct CDR3 sequences, roughly a fifth of them present only once. The source material was naive CD8+ T cells from blood, with Jurkat cell RNA spiked in. Subset reported: FACS-sorted CD8+CD4-CCR7+CD45RA+ naive T cells. Source of these receptors: a human donor in good health. Some libraries in this study had Jurkat cell RNA spiked in.

This clonotype was counted many times. CDR3 DNA sequence: TGCAGTGCTAGACTAGCGTCAGATACGCAGTATTTT. Protein: CSARLASDTQYF. The chain has TRBV20-1 and TRBJ2-3, with D possibly being TRBD2 (6 bases). Germline-derived CDR1 and CDR2 are DFQATT and SNEGSKA (reference sequence). Trimming took 2 bases from V and 4 from J, leaving 7 bases between them. The CDR3 is 12 amino acids.

This clonotype appeared a single time. This may come from a read error, since a much larger clone is one base off. The V gene is TRBV20-1, the J gene TRBJ2-7; either TRBD1 or TRBD2 may fit D (5 bases each). The V end lost 6 bases, the J end lost 8 bases, and 20 bases lay between the germline ends. The V gene's germline CDR1 is DFQATT and CDR2 SNEGSKA (reference sequence). The length of the CDR3 is 13 residues. CDR3 loop: CSAAGTAMYKQYF. Written as DNA, the CDR3 is TGCAGTGCAGCCGGGACCGCTATGTACAAGCAGTACTTC.

This clonotype was seen only a few times. The chain couples TRBV5-5 to TRBJ2-7, with D unresolved. The length of the CDR3 is 12 residues. Deletions cut 4 bases from V and 4 bases from J, with 9 bases between. Germline assignment: CDR1 SGHKS and CDR2 YYEKEE (reference sequence). The CDR3 is CASSGSTYEQYF. CDR3 in DNA: TGTGCCAGCAGCGGGTCGACTTACGAGCAGTACTTC.

This clonotype has at least ten counts. The J gene is TRBJ2-3, the V gene TRBV6-5, with 7 positions matching TRBD1. The CDR3 has 16 residues. The germline V gene encodes CDR1 MNHEY and CDR2 SVGAGI. V shed 4 bases, J shed 0 bases, and the junction held 7 bases outside the gene matches. The CDR3 region has the DNA TGTGCCAGCAGTTTCACAGGGGAGACTAGCACAGATACGCAGTATTTT. Translating gives CASSFTGETSTDTQYF.

This clonotype was seen at least ten times. The chain joins TRBV30 to TRBJ1-1; D may be TRBD1 (6 bases). The V end was cut by 2 bases, the J end by 12 bases, with 22 bases between. Germline V gene data show CDR1 as GTSNPN and CDR2 as SVGIG (reference sequence). The CDR3 is 14 residues long. CDR3 loop: CAWSLGAGEGETFF. The CDR3 region has the DNA TGTGCCTGGAGTTTAGGGGCAGGGGAGGGGGAAACTTTCTTT.

In this sample, this clonotype turned up once. This sequence may be a read error, since a much larger clone differs from it by one base. V and J are TRBV11-3 and TRBJ2-1; TRBD2 agrees at 11 bases. The CDR3 covers 18 residues. CDR1 and CDR2 from the germline V gene are SGHNT and YENEEA. CDR3 DNA: TGTGCCAGCAACTTAATCGTAGCGGGGGGGTTTTCCTACAATGAGCAGTTCTTC. Protein: CASNLIVAGGFSYNEQFF. The variable domain in full, completed from reference TRBV11-3 and TRBJ2-1, reads EAGVVQSPRYKIIEKKQPVAFWCNPISGHNTLYWYLQNLGQGPELLIRYENEEAVDDSQLPKDRFSAERLKGVDSTLKIQPAELGDSAVYLCASNLIVAGGFSYNEQFFGPGTRLTVL.

The chain is built from TRBV18 and TRBJ2-7, with D possibly matching TRBD2 (5 bases). Per the germline V gene, CDR1 is KGHSH and CDR2 is LQKENI. There are 13 residues in the CDR3. Trimming shortened V by 3 bases and J by 3 bases, and 9 bases separated the two germline ends. The CDR3 bases are TGTGCCAGCTCACCCACAACTAGCTACGAGCAGTACTTC. Its protein product is CASSPTTSYEQYF.

This clonotype was recorded at least ten times. The chain recombines TRBV19 with TRBJ2-7; TRBD2 matches at 7 bases. The length of the CDR3 is 13 residues. Germline CDR1 is LNHDA and CDR2 is SQIVND (reference sequence). J lost 6 bases, V lost 5 bases, and 7 bases had no gene match. CDR3 sequence: CASSVRLAPEQYF. The CDR3 coding sequence is TGTGCCAGTAGTGTACGACTAGCACCCGAGCAGTACTTC. Full variable domain (missing parts from reference TRBV19 and TRBJ2-7): DGGITQSPKYLFRKEGQNVTLSCEQNLNHDAMYWYRQDPGQGLRLIYYSQIVNDFQKGDIAEGYSVSREKKESFPLTVTSAQKNPTAFYLCASSVRLAPEQYFGPGTRLTVT.

This clonotype was seen at least ten times. This rearrangement joins TRBV28 to TRBJ2-7; 10 bases are shared with TRBD2. After removal of 0 bases from V and 9 bases from J, the junction contained 11 bases not matched to a gene. The CDR3 covers 16 residues. The germline V gene has CDR1 MDHEN and CDR2 SYDVKM. CDR3 in DNA: TGTGCCAGCAGTTTATGGCTAGCGGGAGCGGCGTTAGGGCAGTACTTC. It specifies CASSLWLAGAALGQYF.

This clonotype has ten or more counts. The V gene is TRBV4-2, the J gene TRBJ2-7; 8 bases map to TRBD2. CDR1 and CDR2 from the germline V gene are LGHNA and YNFKEQ. This CDR3 is built from 16 residues. The V segment lost 0 bases and the J segment 2 bases; nucleotides outside the gene matches: 6. The CDR3 is CASSQDLSGSTYEQYF. CDR3 nucleotides: TGTGCCAGCAGCCAAGATCTAAGCGGGAGCACCTACGAGCAGTACTTC.

In its sample, this clonotype was seen many times. The CDR3 nucleotides read TGCGCCAGCAGCTTGGCCCGGCAGGGGTCAGGTACTGAAGCTTTCTTT. Residues: CASSLARQGSGTEAFF. The chain joins TRBV5-1 to TRBJ1-1; D is perhaps TRBD1 (6 bases). The germline V gene encodes CDR1 SGHRS and CDR2 YFSETQ. The CDR3 has 16 amino acids. Trimming cost V 0 bases and J 5 bases, with 17 bases left between them. Using reference TRBV5-1 and TRBJ1-1 for the parts outside the CDR3, the full variable domain is KAGVTQTPRYLIKTRGQQVTLSCSPISGHRSVSWYQQTPGQGLQFLFEYFSETQRNKGNFPGRFSGRQFSNSRSEMNVSTLELGDSALYLCASSLARQGSGTEAFFGQGTRLTVV.

This clonotype was counted at least ten times. The rearrangement uses TRBV5-1 and TRBJ1-1, with D uncertain. Germline V lookup: CDR1 SGHRS, CDR2 YFSETQ. The CDR3 consists of 15 residues. Deletions cut 1 base from V and 1 base from J, with 11 bases between. The CDR3 sequence: CASSLKLGQNTEAFF. The CDR3, as DNA: TGCGCCAGCAGCTTGAAGCTTGGGCAGAACACTGAAGCTTTCTTT.

This clonotype was seen ten or more times. The gene calls are TRBV12-5 and TRBJ1-1; weak D call: TRBD1 (5 bases). Germline V lookup: CDR1 LGHNT, CDR2 FRNRAP. Between the trimmed V and J ends, which lost 7 bases and 5 bases, there was a span of 11 bases. This CDR3 is built from 12 residues. CDR3 nucleotides: TGTGCTAGTGTCCAGGGAAATACTGAAGCTTTCTTT. It is translated as CASVQGNTEAFF.

This clonotype was counted ten times or more. For the CDR3, the DNA is TGTGCCAGCAGCCCGACAGGGGGCCGGGAGACCCAGTACTTC. The encoded protein is CASSPTGGRETQYF. V and J are TRBV14 and TRBJ2-5, with TRBD1 identical over 10 bases. J lost 5 bases, V lost 4 bases, and 4 bases had no gene match. CDR1 and CDR2 (germline): SGHDN, FVKESK. CDR3 length: 14 amino acids.

This clonotype was detected many times. The rearrangement joins TRBV28 to TRBJ1-1, with unresolved D. There are 12 residues in the CDR3. Per the germline V gene, CDR1 is MDHEN and CDR2 is SYDVKM. V was trimmed by 2 bases and J by 4 bases, leaving 5 bases between them. The CDR3 is CASSLVGTEAFF. CDR3 sequence (DNA): TGTGCCAGCAGTTTAGTGGGCACTGAAGCTTTCTTT. Supplemented by reference TRBV28 and TRBJ1-1, the full variable domain reads DVKVTQSSRYLVKRTGEKVFLECVQDMDHENMFWYRQDPGLGLRLIYFSYDVKMKEKGDIPEGYSVSREKKERFSLILESASTNQTSMYLCASSLVGTEAFFGQGTRLTVV.

This clonotype was detected many times. The genes are TRBV20-1 and TRBJ2-2; D gene uncertain. The CDR3 covers 12 residues. Trimming stripped 6 bases from V and 6 bases from J, with 11 bases between. Germline V lookup: CDR1 DFQATT, CDR2 SNEGSKA (reference sequence). The CDR3 sequence: CSASTMSGELFF. The CDR3, as DNA: TGCAGTGCAAGTACTATGTCCGGGGAGCTGTTTTTT.

As for this clonotype: This clone may be a read error of a much larger clone one base away. The chain is built from TRBV28 and TRBJ2-7, with 15 bases aligning to TRBD2. Germline values: CDR1 MDHEN, CDR2 SYDVKM. This CDR3 has 16 residues. CDR3 amino acids: CASSTGLAGGPFERYF. CDR3 sequence (DNA): TGTGCCAGCAGTACCGGACTAGCGGGAGGGCCTTTTGAGCGGTACTTC.

A few counts support this clonotype. A read error is possible here, since a much larger clone lies one base away. The chain joins TRBV14 to TRBJ2-7; 11 positions match TRBD2. The germline CDR1 and CDR2 sequences are SGHDN and FVKESK. The length of the CDR3 is 16 residues. V lost 3 bases, J lost 6 bases, and 10 bases stayed unmatched. For the CDR3, the DNA is TGTGCCAGCAGCCACCAACGGGGACTAGCGGCCTGCGAGCAGTACTTC. Its translation: CASSHQRGLAACEQYF.

This clonotype came up many times. This chain joins TRBV28 and TRBJ2-7; D is possibly TRBD2 (6 bases). The CDR3 is made up of 14 amino acids. Trimming removed 4 bases from V and 4 bases from J, with 14 bases in between. Germline lookup yields CDR1 MDHEN and CDR2 SYDVKM. CDR3 in DNA: TGTGCCAGCAGTTACCGGGGGACCCTTTACGAGCAGTACTTC. Amino acids: CASSYRGTLYEQYF.

Ten or more counts support this clonotype. This rearrangement joins TRBV4-1 to TRBJ1-5; D call uncertain. The V end was cut by 2 bases, the J end by 0 bases, with 20 bases between. Germline V gene lookup returns CDR1 MGHRA and CDR2 YSYEKL. The CDR3 contains 19 residues. The DNA of the CDR3 is TGCGCCAGCAGCCAAACATTGGCTCTGCAGACTTATAGCAATCAGCCCCAGCATTTT. Protein sequence: CASSQTLALQTYSNQPQHF.

This clonotype was seen at least ten times. The chain is built from TRBV9 and TRBJ2-6; D is ambiguous. V shed 1 base and J shed 2 bases, with 7 bases lying between them. The CDR3 sequence is 15 residues long. The germline V gene encodes CDR1 SGDLS and CDR2 YYNGEE. The chain's CDR3 is CASSVSIPGANVLTF. The DNA of the CDR3 is TGTGCCAGCAGCGTATCTATTCCTGGGGCCAACGTCCTGACTTTC.

In its sample, this clonotype was seen a few times. The chain combines TRBV27 with TRBJ1-1; perhaps TRBD1 as D (5 bases). V shed 5 bases and J shed 5 bases, with 9 bases lying between them. This CDR3 contains 12 residues. The germline gives CDR1 MNHEY, CDR2 SMNVEV (reference sequence). CDR3 region: CASSPGGTEAFF. CDR3 sequence (DNA): TGTGCCAGCAGTCCGGGGGGGACTGAAGCTTTCTTT.

This clonotype was seen a handful of times. The chain uses TRBV7-6 and TRBJ2-3; D gene ambiguous. The CDR3 runs 13 residues. CDR1 and CDR2 from the germline V gene are SGHVS and FNYEAQ. Trimming removed 9 bases from V and 7 bases from J, with 17 bases in between. The CDR3 loop reads CASRGDYSYTQYF. For the CDR3, the DNA is TGTGCCAGTCGCGGCGATTACAGTTATACGCAGTATTTT.

This clonotype was recorded at least ten times. The J gene is TRBJ2-3, the V gene TRBV7-2; tentatively, D is TRBD1 or TRBD2 (5 bases each). The V and J ends lost 6 bases and 2 bases respectively, with 12 bases between them. Per the germline V gene, CDR1 is SGHTA and CDR2 is FQGNSA. The CDR3 extends over 14 amino acids. CDR3 in amino acids: CASSPGTPTDTQYF. The CDR3 DNA sequence: TGTGCCAGCAGTCCCGGGACGCCCACAGATACGCAGTATTTT.

At least ten counts were recorded for this clonotype. V gene TRBV3-1 combines with J gene TRBJ2-2; 10 bases match TRBD2. After removal of 3 bases from V and 0 bases from J, the junction contained 13 bases not matched to a gene. In germline, CDR1 is LGHDT, CDR2 YNNKEL (reference sequence). This CDR3 is built from 20 residues. The CDR3 protein is CASSHHRGRLAGANTGELFF. In DNA form, the CDR3 reads TGTGCCAGCAGCCATCATAGGGGGCGGCTAGCGGGAGCGAACACCGGGGAGCTGTTTTTT. Looking up the rest from reference TRBV3-1 and TRBJ2-2 gives the full variable domain: DTAVSQTPKYLVTQMGNDKSIKCEQNLGHDTMYWYKQDSKKFLKIMFSYNNKELIINETVPNRFSPKSPDKAHLNLHINSLELGDSAVYFCASSHHRGRLAGANTGELFFGEGSRLTVL.